The next 28 T cell receptor beta chains were all read from a single sample in a study of cytomegalovirus exposure and HLA in healthy donors. Assay: immunoSEQ multiplex PCR; the TCRdb copy retains only in-frame clones and omits some. The sample has 300,000 to 450,000 clones, 70% to 90% seen once; the top ten hold 0.8% to 0.85%. The sample taken for sequencing was PBMCs. Source of these receptors: a woman between 18 and 29 years old in good health and CMV-seronegative.

This chain joins TRBV7-2 and TRBJ1-4; D is ambiguous. Germline V gene lookup returns CDR1 SGHTA and CDR2 FQGNSA. CDR3 size: 13 residues. Between the trimmed V and J ends, which lost 5 bases and 8 bases, there was a span of 12 bases. The CDR3 is CASSRDAGEKLFF. DNA for the CDR3: TGTGCCAGCAGCAGAGACGCGGGCGAAAAACTGTTTTTT.

The chain joins TRBV6-5 to TRBJ1-1; D might be TRBD1 (5 bases). There are 14 residues in the CDR3. Germline values: CDR1 MNHEY, CDR2 SVGAGI. The V end lost 6 bases, the J end lost 4 bases, and 15 bases lay between the germline ends. This CDR3 is CASRTRGRGTEAFF. The CDR3 nucleotides read TGTGCCAGCAGAACCCGCGGAAGGGGCACTGAAGCTTTCTTT.

This clone was found many times. The V gene is TRBV27, the J gene TRBJ1-1; D perhaps matches TRBD1 (6 bases). CDR1 is MNHEY and CDR2 is SMNVEV in the germline V gene (reference sequence). This CDR3 is 14 amino acids long. V shed 6 bases and J shed 5 bases, with 16 bases lying between them. CDR3 nucleotide sequence: TGTGCCAGCAGCCCGCGGACAGAGGTGACTGAAGCTTTCTTT. It codes for CASSPRTEVTEAFF.

The rearrangement joins TRBV10-3 to TRBJ2-7; 8 bases match TRBD1. V lost 3 bases, J lost 2 bases, and 9 bases stayed unmatched. This CDR3 has 16 amino acids. The V gene's germline CDR1 is ENHRY and CDR2 SYGVKD. CDR3 nucleotide sequence: TGTGCCATCAGTGACCGACAGGGGCAGGGGACCTACGAGCAGTACTTC. It is translated as CAISDRQGQGTYEQYF.

The chain combines TRBV30 with TRBJ1-3; maybe TRBD1 (6 bases). V lost 0 bases, J lost 7 bases, and 13 bases lay in between. The germline CDR1 and CDR2 sequences are GTSNPN and SVGIG (reference sequence). This CDR3 contains 14 residues. CDR3 in DNA: TGTGCCTGGAGTGTACATGGGGGCAGGAACACCATATATTTT. Translating it yields CAWSVHGGRNTIYF.

This clone has just a few counts. This chain uses TRBV15 with TRBJ1-2; a possible D gene is TRBD1 (6 bases). The CDR3 is made up of 15 amino acids. CDR1 is LNHNV and CDR2 is YYDKDF in the germline V gene (reference sequence). V gave up 5 bases and J gave up 8 bases, with 21 bases separating them. CDR3 coding DNA: TGTGCCACCAGCTCCGGGGGGCAGGGAACAGGAGGCTACACCTTC. Translated, it gives CATSSGGQGTGGYTF.

The chain links TRBV7-3 to TRBJ2-1; D gene unclear. CDR1 is SGHTA and CDR2 is FQGTGA in the germline V gene. Trimming left V 4 bases short and J 6 bases short, with 10 bases between. The CDR3 totals 13 residues. CDR3 loop: CASSYTILNEQFF. CDR3 bases: TGTGCCAGCAGCTACACAATTCTCAATGAGCAGTTCTTC.

This clone has more than one count but fewer than ten. This chain uses TRBV5-4 with TRBJ2-7, with 7 bases fitting TRBD1. From germline, CDR1 is SGHNT and CDR2 YYREEE (reference sequence). CDR3 length equals 15 residues. V shed 4 bases, J shed 5 bases, and the junction held 12 bases outside the gene matches. The CDR3 bases are TGTGCCAGCAGCCGACAGGGTAATCTCCCCAACGAGCAGTACTTC. Translated: CASSRQGNLPNEQYF.

The chain carries TRBV4-2 and TRBJ1-2; D is possibly TRBD1 (6 bases). Between the trimmed V and J ends, which lost 0 bases and 1 base, there was a span of 12 bases. The CDR3 is made up of 16 amino acids. Germline lookup yields CDR1 LGHNA and CDR2 YNFKEQ. For the CDR3, the DNA is TGTGCCAGCAGCCAAGAAGAGGGGGTGGGTAACTATGGCTACACCTTC. Protein product: CASSQEEGVGNYGYTF.

The chain uses TRBV9 and TRBJ2-3; 7 bases fit TRBD2. The CDR3 contains 16 residues. Germline CDR1 SGDLS, CDR2 YYNGEE. V lost 3 bases, J lost 4 bases, and 11 bases stayed unmatched. CDR3 loop: CASSDQSAGVPDTQYF. CDR3 bases: TGTGCCAGCAGCGATCAATCGGCGGGAGTGCCAGATACGCAGTATTTT.

The chain couples TRBV6-1 to TRBJ2-7; 11 nucleotides align to TRBD1. Trimming cost V 4 bases and J 3 bases; bases outside gene matches: 8. Germline assignment: CDR1 MNHNS and CDR2 SASEGT. The length of the CDR3 is 16 residues. CDR3 DNA: TGTGCCAGCAGTGGATCCCTGGGACAGGGGGACTACGAGCAGTACTTC. This sequence encodes CASSGSLGQGDYEQYF.

This chain connects TRBV10-1 to TRBJ2-3; D might be TRBD1 (7 bases). Trimming stripped 0 bases from V and 5 bases from J, with 12 bases between. The germline V gene encodes CDR1 WNHNN and CDR2 SYGVQD (reference sequence). The CDR3 contains 15 residues. As DNA, the CDR3 is TGCGCCAGCAGTGAGTCGAGGCAGGGGGGAGATACGCAGTATTTT. Its protein is CASSESRQGGDTQYF.

The rearrangement uses TRBV6-1 and TRBJ1-6, with TRBD1 identical over 9 bases. CDR1 and CDR2 from the germline V gene are MNHNS and SASEGT. The CDR3 has 15 residues. Trimming at V came to 8 bases and at J to 7 bases, leaving 9 bases not matched to a gene. The CDR3 protein is CASYPFGTGNSPLHF. CDR3 bases: TGTGCCAGCTACCCCTTCGGGACAGGGAATTCACCCCTCCACTTT.

In its sample, this clone was seen a few times. This chain links TRBV7-9 with TRBJ1-1; 7 bases line up with TRBD1. J lost 4 bases, V lost 10 bases, and 9 bases had no gene match. Germline V gene lookup returns CDR1 SEHNR and CDR2 FQNEAQ (reference sequence). The length of the CDR3 is 13 residues. CDR3 nucleotide sequence: TGTGCCATTTCGACAGGGAGGATCACTGAAGCTTTCTTT. Protein: CAISTGRITEAFF.

The chain is built from TRBV2 and TRBJ2-1, with 8 bases lining up with TRBD1. CDR1 and CDR2 (germline): SNHLY, FYNNEI. The J segment lost 7 bases and the V segment lost 9 bases, leaving 11 bases of the junction unmatched. This CDR3 comprises 14 residues. CDR3: CARKNRTGTNEQFF. The CDR3, as DNA: TGTGCCAGGAAAAACCGGACAGGGACTAATGAGCAGTTCTTC.

The V gene is TRBV7-3, the J gene TRBJ2-3; 8 nucleotides match TRBD2. V was clipped by 3 bases and J by 4 bases; unmatched bases: 3. The CDR3 is 14 residues long. The germline V gene has CDR1 SGHTA and CDR2 FQGTGA. CDR3: CASSLGLVPDTQYF. CDR3 DNA sequence: TGTGCCAGCAGCTTGGGACTAGTGCCAGATACGCAGTATTTT.

This chain links TRBV6-1 with TRBJ2-7; D call uncertain. Germline-derived CDR1 and CDR2 are MNHNS and SASEGT. The V end lost 5 bases, the J end lost 3 bases, and 8 bases lay between the germline ends. The CDR3 consists of 12 residues. CDR3 loop: CASSHYGYEQYF. The CDR3 region has the DNA TGTGCCAGCAGTCACTACGGCTACGAGCAGTACTTC.

Points on this clone: One end of the junction fails to match germline, which may point to a read error. The chain combines TRBV6-5 with TRBJ2-7; TRBD2 aligns across 7 bases. CDR3 length: 10 amino acids. CDR1 MNHEY and CDR2 SVGAGI come from the germline V gene. CDR3 loop: CATGVGGSHF. In DNA form, the CDR3 reads TGTGCCACCGGGGTGGGGGGGTCTCACTTC.

The genes are TRBV2 and TRBJ2-3, with D possibly matching TRBD2 (5 bases). V was shortened by 7 bases and J by 5 bases, with 13 bases between the two germline ends. Germline CDR1 SNHLY, CDR2 FYNNEI. The CDR3 totals 13 residues. CDR3 bases: TGTGCCAGCAAGGCGAGGGCGGGAGATACGCAGTATTTT. This encodes CASKARAGDTQYF.

This clone appeared a few times. The J gene is TRBJ2-1, the V gene TRBV4-1; maybe TRBD1 (5 bases). From germline, CDR1 is MGHRA and CDR2 YSYEKL. The length of the CDR3 is 13 residues. V was trimmed by 2 bases and J by 7 bases, leaving 9 bases between them. CDR3 coding DNA: TGCGCCAGCAGCCAAACCAGGGATAATGAGCAGTTCTTC. Amino acid sequence: CASSQTRDNEQFF.

The chain recombines TRBV11-2 with TRBJ1-2, with 9 bases lining up with TRBD1. From germline, CDR1 is SGHAT and CDR2 FQNNGV. The CDR3 is 17 residues long. With 5 bases clipped from V and 4 bases from J, the junction kept 14 bases outside the gene matches. CDR3 loop: CASSLGPPGQGFYGYTF. The CDR3 DNA is TGTGCCAGCAGCCTGGGGCCCCCGGGACAGGGCTTCTATGGCTACACCTTC.

This clone was counted a few times. The rearrangement links TRBV4-1 to TRBJ2-1; D might be TRBD1 (5 bases). This CDR3 is built from 14 residues. Per germline, CDR1 MGHRA and CDR2 YSYEKL. V was shortened by 4 bases and J by 5 bases, with 12 bases between the two germline ends. The CDR3 loop reads CASSLHRQNNEQFF. The CDR3 bases are TGCGCCAGCAGCCTTCATCGACAGAACAATGAGCAGTTCTTC.

In its sample, this clone was seen a few times. DNA for the CDR3: TGTGCCAGCAGCACGCAACACGACAGTAACTATGGCTACACCTTC. Encoded protein: CASSTQHDSNYGYTF. The chain employs TRBV5-4 and TRBJ1-2, with D possibly being TRBD1 (5 bases). The CDR3 consists of 15 residues. The V gene's germline CDR1 is SGHNT and CDR2 YYREEE (reference sequence). V lost 4 bases and J 1 base, leaving 14 bases between the germline ends.

The chain recombines TRBV6-1 with TRBJ1-6; no reliable D call. V lost 0 bases and J lost 0, with 9 bases in between. Per germline, CDR1 MNHNS and CDR2 SASEGT. CDR3 length: 17 residues. CDR3 nucleotides: TGTGCCAGCAGTGAAGCGCTAGGTAGCTCCTATAATTCACCCCTCCACTTT. The encoded protein is CASSEALGSSYNSPLHF.

This clone was found a few times. The sample has other DNA sequences that encode this CDR3 too. This chain uses TRBV18 with TRBJ2-3, with TRBD1 identical over 7 bases. J gave up 0 bases and V 1 base, and 1 base lay outside the gene matches. The CDR3 length is 15 residues. Germline V gene lookup returns CDR1 KGHSH and CDR2 LQKENI. Here the CDR3 DNA reads TGTGCCAGCTCACCACAGGGGGCTAGCACAGATACGCAGTATTTT. Translation gives CASSPQGASTDTQYF.

In this sample, this clone turned up a few times. The chain employs TRBV18 and TRBJ1-2; D might be TRBD1 (6 bases). V dropped 6 bases and J dropped 9 bases, with 11 bases sitting between them. Per germline, CDR1 KGHSH and CDR2 LQKENI. CDR3 length: 11 amino acids. CDR3 coding DNA: TGTGCCAGCTCTTTGGGGGCGAGCTACACCTTC. Translation gives CASSLGASYTF. Filled out from reference TRBV18 and TRBJ1-2, the complete variable domain reads NAGVMQNPRHLVRRRGQEARLRCSPMKGHSHVYWYRQLPEEGLKFMVYLQKENIIDESGMPKERFSAEFPKEGPSILRIQQVVRGDSAAYFCASSLGASYTFGSGTRLTVV.

The chain links TRBV12-2 to TRBJ2-2; the D segment call TRBD1 is taken from the table without a DNA check. TRBV12-2 is given as a pseudogene. This CDR3 has 12 amino acids. CDR3 nucleotide sequence: TGTGCAAGTCGCGCGACAGCTCGGGAGCTGTTTTTT. Its translation: CASRATARELFF.

This chain joins TRBV20-1 and TRBJ2-1, with unresolved D. The CDR3 length is 11 residues. The germline V gene has CDR1 DFQATT and CDR2 SNEGSKA (reference sequence). V shed 6 bases and J shed 1 base, with 4 bases lying between them. The CDR3 bases are TGCAGTGCCCCGTCCTACAATGAGCAGTTCTTC. This gives the protein CSAPSYNEQFF.